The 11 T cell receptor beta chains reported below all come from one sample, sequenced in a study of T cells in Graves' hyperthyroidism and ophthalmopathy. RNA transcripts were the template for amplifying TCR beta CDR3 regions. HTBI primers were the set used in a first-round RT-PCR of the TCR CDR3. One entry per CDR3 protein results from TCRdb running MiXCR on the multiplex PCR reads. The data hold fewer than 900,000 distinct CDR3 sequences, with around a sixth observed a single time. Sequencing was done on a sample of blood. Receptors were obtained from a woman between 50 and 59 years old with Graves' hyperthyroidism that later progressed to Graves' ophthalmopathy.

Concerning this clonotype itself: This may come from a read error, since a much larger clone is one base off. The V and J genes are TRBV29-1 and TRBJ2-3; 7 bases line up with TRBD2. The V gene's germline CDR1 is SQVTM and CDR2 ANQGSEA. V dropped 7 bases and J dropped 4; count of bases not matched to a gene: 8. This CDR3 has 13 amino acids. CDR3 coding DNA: TGCAGCGCCCTCGGGGCGGGGGCAGATACGCAGTATTTT. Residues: CSALGAGADTQYF.

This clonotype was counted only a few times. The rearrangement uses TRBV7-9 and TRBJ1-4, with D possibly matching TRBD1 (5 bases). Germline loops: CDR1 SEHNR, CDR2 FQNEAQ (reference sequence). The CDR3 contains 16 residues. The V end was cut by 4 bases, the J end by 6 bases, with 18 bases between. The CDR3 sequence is CASSSTGGAQYEKLFF. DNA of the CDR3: TGTGCCAGCAGCTCAACGGGAGGGGCGCAATATGAAAAACTGTTTTTT.

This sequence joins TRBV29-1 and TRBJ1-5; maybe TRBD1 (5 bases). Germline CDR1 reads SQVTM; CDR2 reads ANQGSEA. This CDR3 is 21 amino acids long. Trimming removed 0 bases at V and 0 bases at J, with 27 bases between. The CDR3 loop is CSVEEFTDRGPVAYSNQPQHF. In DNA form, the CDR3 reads TGCAGCGTTGAAGAATTCACAGATAGGGGCCCAGTCGCTTATAGCAATCAGCCCCAGCATTTT.

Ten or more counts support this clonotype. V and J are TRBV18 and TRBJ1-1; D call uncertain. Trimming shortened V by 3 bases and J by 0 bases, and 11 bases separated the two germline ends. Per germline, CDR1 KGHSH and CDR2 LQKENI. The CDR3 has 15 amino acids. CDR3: CASSPTVGLNTEAFF. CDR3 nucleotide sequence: TGTGCCAGCTCACCCACGGTAGGGTTGAACACTGAAGCTTTCTTT. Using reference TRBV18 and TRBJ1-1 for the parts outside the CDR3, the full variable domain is NAGVMQNPRHLVRRRGQEARLRCSPMKGHSHVYWYRQLPEEGLKFMVYLQKENIIDESGMPKERFSAEFPKEGPSILRIQQVVRGDSAAYFCASSPTVGLNTEAFFGQGTRLTVV.

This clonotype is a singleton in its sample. The CDR3 DNA follows: TGTGCCAGCAGGGGAGGGCCCGATGAAAACATTCAGTACTTC. Residues: CASRGGPDENIQYF. This sequence joins TRBV25-1 and TRBJ2-4, with TRBD2 matching 7 bases. CDR3 length: 14 residues. V was pared by 6 bases and J by 5 bases, with 7 bases of the junction left unmatched. The germline V gene encodes CDR1 MGHDK and CDR2 SYGVNS.

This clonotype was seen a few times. CDR3 residues: CSARDLRTGGSTDTQYF. For the CDR3, the DNA is TGCAGTGCTAGAGATCTAAGAACAGGGGGTTCCACAGATACGCAGTATTTT. This chain joins TRBV20-1 and TRBJ2-3, with 8 nucleotides matching TRBD1. The CDR3 has 17 residues. V dropped 0 bases and J dropped 2; count of bases not matched to a gene: 10. Germline V CDR1 and CDR2: DFQATT, SNEGSKA (reference sequence).

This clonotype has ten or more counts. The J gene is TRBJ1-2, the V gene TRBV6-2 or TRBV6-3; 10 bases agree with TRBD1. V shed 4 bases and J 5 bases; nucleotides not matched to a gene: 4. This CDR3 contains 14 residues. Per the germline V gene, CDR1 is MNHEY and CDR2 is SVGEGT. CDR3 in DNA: TGTGCCAGCAGTTCCCGGGACAGGGGATATGGCTACACCTTC. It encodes CASSSRDRGYGYTF.

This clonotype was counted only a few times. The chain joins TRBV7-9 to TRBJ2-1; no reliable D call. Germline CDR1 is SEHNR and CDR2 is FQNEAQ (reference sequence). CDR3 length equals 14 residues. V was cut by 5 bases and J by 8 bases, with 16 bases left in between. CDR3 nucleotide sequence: TGTGCCAGCAGCGTTGCGGTAGGTTCGTATGAGCAGTTCTTC. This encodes CASSVAVGSYEQFF.

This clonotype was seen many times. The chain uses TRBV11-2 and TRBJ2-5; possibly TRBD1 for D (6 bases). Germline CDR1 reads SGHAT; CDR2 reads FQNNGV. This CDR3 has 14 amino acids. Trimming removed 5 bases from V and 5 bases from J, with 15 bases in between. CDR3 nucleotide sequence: TGTGCCAGCAGCACCACAGGGCCAAGGGAGACCCAGTACTTC. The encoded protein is CASSTTGPRETQYF.

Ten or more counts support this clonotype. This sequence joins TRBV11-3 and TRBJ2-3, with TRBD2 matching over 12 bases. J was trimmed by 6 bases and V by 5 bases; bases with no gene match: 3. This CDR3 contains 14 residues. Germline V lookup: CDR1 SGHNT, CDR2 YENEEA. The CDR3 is CASSAGTSGDTQYF. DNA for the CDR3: TGTGCCAGCAGCGCCGGGACTAGCGGGGATACGCAGTATTTT. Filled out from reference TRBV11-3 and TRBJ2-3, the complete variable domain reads EAGVVQSPRYKIIEKKQPVAFWCNPISGHNTLYWYLQNLGQGPELLIRYENEEAVDDSQLPKDRFSAERLKGVDSTLKIQPAELGDSAVYLCASSAGTSGDTQYFGPGTRLTVL.

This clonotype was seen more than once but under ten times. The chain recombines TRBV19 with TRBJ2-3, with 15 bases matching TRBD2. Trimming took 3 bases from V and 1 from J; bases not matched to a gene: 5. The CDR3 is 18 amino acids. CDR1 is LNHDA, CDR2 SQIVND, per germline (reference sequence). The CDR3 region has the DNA TGTGCCAGTAGTATCGGACTAGCGGGGGGGCCAGGCACAGATACGCAGTATTTT. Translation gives CASSIGLAGGPGTDTQYF.